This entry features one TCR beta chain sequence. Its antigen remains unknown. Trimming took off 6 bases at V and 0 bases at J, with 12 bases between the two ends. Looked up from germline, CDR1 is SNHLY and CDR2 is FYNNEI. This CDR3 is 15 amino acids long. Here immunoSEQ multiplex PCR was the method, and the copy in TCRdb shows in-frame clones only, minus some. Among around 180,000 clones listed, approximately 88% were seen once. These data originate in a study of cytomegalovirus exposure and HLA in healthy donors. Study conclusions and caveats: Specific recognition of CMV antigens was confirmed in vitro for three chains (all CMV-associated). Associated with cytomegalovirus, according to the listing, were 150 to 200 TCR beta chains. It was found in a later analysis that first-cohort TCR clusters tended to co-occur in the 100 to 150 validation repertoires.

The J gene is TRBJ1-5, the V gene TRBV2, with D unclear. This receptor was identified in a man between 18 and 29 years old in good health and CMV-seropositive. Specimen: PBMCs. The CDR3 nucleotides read TGTGCCAGCAGGGAGGATTTCCTTAGCAATCAGCCCCAGCATTTT. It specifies CASREDFLSNQPQHF.